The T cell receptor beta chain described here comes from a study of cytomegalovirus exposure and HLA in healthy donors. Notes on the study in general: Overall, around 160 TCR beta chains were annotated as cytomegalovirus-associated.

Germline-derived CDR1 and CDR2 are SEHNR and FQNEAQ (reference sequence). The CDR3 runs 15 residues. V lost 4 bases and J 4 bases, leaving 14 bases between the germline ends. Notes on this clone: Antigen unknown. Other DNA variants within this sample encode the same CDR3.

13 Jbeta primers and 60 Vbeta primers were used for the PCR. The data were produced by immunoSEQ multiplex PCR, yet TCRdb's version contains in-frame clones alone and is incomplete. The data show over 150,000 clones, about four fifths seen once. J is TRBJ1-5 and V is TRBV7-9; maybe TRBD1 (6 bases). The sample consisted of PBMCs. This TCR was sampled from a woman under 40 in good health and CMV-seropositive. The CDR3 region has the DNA TGTGCCAGCAGCTCGACAGGATCGGGAAATCAGCCCCAGCATTTT. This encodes CASSSTGSGNQPQHF.